This is a list of T cell receptor beta chains from one sample in a study of technical replicates of blood from several donors. Some clones are missing from TCRdb's copy, which holds only in-frame ones; the method was immunoSEQ multiplex PCR. Of around 93,000 clones in the sample, approximately 95% are singletons; the top ten hold less than 0.4%. The sample consisted of T cells isolated from PBMCs. The source is a human donor in good health. CDR3s include the opening cysteine and the closing phenylalanine or tryptophan. A D gene is named only where the DNA matches it firmly. Size values are once, few and many counts, or a class for expanded clones, and some rows have none.

V gene: TRBV11-3; J gene: TRBJ2-7; D gene: .; clone size: .; CDR3 protein: CASSLYHYYEQYF; CDR3 DNA: TGTGCCAGCAGCTTATATCACTACTACGAGCAGTACTTC
V gene: TRBV2; J gene: TRBJ2-7; D gene: TRBD1; clone size: .; CDR3 protein: CASRATGTGVEQYF; CDR3 DNA: TGTGCCAGCAGAGCTACCGGGACAGGGGTCGAGCAGTACTTC
V gene: TRBV11-2; J gene: TRBJ2-1; D gene: TRBD2; clone size: once; CDR3 protein: CASSLGLADYNEQFF; CDR3 DNA: TGTGCCAGCAGCTTAGGACTAGCGGATTACAATGAGCAGTTCTTC
V gene: TRBV28; J gene: TRBJ1-5; D gene: .; clone size: .; CDR3 protein: CASTPGGDNQPQHF; CDR3 DNA: TGTGCCAGCACCCCCGGGGGGGACAATCAGCCCCAGCATTTT
V gene: TRBV7-9; J gene: TRBJ2-1; D gene: TRBD2; clone size: .; CDR3 protein: CASSSLTSGAGGEQFF; CDR3 DNA: TGTGCCAGCAGCTCCCTTACTAGCGGGGCGGGAGGTGAGCAGTTCTTC
V gene: TRBV11-2; J gene: TRBJ2-7; D gene: TRBD2; clone size: .; CDR3 protein: CASSQITGTSGRAFYEQYF; CDR3 DNA: TGTGCCAGCAGTCAGATCACCGGGACTAGCGGGAGGGCTTTCTACGAGCAGTACTTC
V gene: TRBV2; J gene: TRBJ1-5; D gene: TRBD1; clone size: .; CDR3 protein: CASIGQDASNQPQHF; CDR3 DNA: TGTGCCAGCATTGGACAGGACGCTAGCAATCAGCCCCAGCATTTT
V gene: TRBV29-1; J gene: TRBJ2-1; D gene: .; clone size: .; CDR3 protein: CSAKGLSSYNEQFF; CDR3 DNA: TGCAGCGCCAAGGGGTTAAGCTCCTACAATGAGCAGTTCTTC
V gene: TRBV7-6; J gene: TRBJ2-7; D gene: .; clone size: .; CDR3 protein: CASSVSGTYEQYF; CDR3 DNA: TGTGCCAGCAGCGTATCGGGGACCTACGAGCAGTACTTC
V gene: TRBV19; J gene: TRBJ1-5; D gene: TRBD1; clone size: .; CDR3 protein: CASQGQPYSNQPQHF; CDR3 DNA: TGTGCCAGTCAGGGACAGCCCTATAGCAATCAGCCCCAGCATTTT
V gene: TRBV4-3; J gene: TRBJ1-3; D gene: TRBD1; clone size: .; CDR3 protein: CASSHVTGRNTIYF; CDR3 DNA: TGCGCCAGCAGCCATGTGACAGGGCGAAACACCATATATTTT
V gene: TRBV11-3; J gene: TRBJ2-5; D gene: .; clone size: once; CDR3 protein: CASSLSQAQETQYF; CDR3 DNA: TGTGCCAGCAGCTTATCCCAGGCACAAGAGACCCAGTACTTC
V gene: TRBV7-9; J gene: TRBJ1-4; D gene: .; clone size: .; CDR3 protein: CASSLGAQFEKLFF; CDR3 DNA: TGTGCCAGCAGCTTAGGTGCACAGTTCGAAAAACTGTTTTTT
V gene: TRBV5-1; J gene: TRBJ1-4; D gene: TRBD1; clone size: .; CDR3 protein: CASSLVGGPNEKLFF; CDR3 DNA: TGCGCCAGCAGCTTAGTAGGGGGCCCAAATGAAAAACTGTTTTTT
V gene: TRBV6-5; J gene: TRBJ1-5; D gene: .; clone size: once; CDR3 protein: CASSFAGWASNQPQHF; CDR3 DNA: TGTGCCAGCAGTTTCGCAGGATGGGCTAGCAATCAGCCCCAGCATTTT
V gene: TRBV28; J gene: TRBJ2-1; D gene: .; clone size: .; CDR3 protein: CASRHLMEKWNEQFF; CDR3 DNA: TGTGCCAGCAGGCACTTAATGGAGAAGTGGAATGAGCAGTTCTTC
V gene: TRBV7-3; J gene: TRBJ2-1; D gene: TRBD1; clone size: once; CDR3 protein: CASSPDRGAYNEQFF; CDR3 DNA: TGTGCCAGCAGCCCGGACAGGGGGGCCTACAATGAGCAGTTCTTC
V gene: TRBV7-9; J gene: TRBJ2-3; D gene: .; clone size: .; CDR3 protein: CASSLHPIGGPRDTQYF; CDR3 DNA: TGTGCCAGCAGCCTCCATCCTATTGGAGGTCCTCGGGATACGCAGTATTTT
V gene: TRBV5-1; J gene: TRBJ2-1; D gene: TRBD2; clone size: .; CDR3 protein: CASSWTSPENEQFF; CDR3 DNA: TGCGCCAGCAGCTGGACTAGCCCGGAGAATGAGCAGTTCTTC
V gene: TRBV6-5; J gene: TRBJ1-3; D gene: .; clone size: once; CDR3 protein: CASSYGKNSGNTIYF; CDR3 DNA: TGTGCCAGCAGTTACGGCAAGAACTCTGGAAACACCATATATTTT
V gene: TRBV30; J gene: TRBJ1-5; D gene: .; clone size: .; CDR3 protein: CAWSLLSHQPQHF; CDR3 DNA: TGTGCCTGGAGTCTTCTTTCCCATCAGCCCCAGCATTTT
V gene: TRBV13; J gene: TRBJ2-7; D gene: .; clone size: .; CDR3 protein: CASSLGLGYEQYF; CDR3 DNA: TGTGCCAGCAGCTTAGGCCTAGGCTACGAGCAGTACTTC
V gene: TRBV2; J gene: TRBJ1-1; D gene: .; clone size: .; CDR3 protein: CASSFGQSEAFF; CDR3 DNA: TGTGCCAGCAGTTTTGGACAGTCTGAAGCTTTCTTT
V gene: TRBV7-3; J gene: TRBJ2-3; D gene: TRBD2; clone size: .; CDR3 protein: CASSFTSGRDTDTQYF; CDR3 DNA: TGTGCCAGCAGCTTTACTAGCGGGAGGGACACAGATACGCAGTATTTT
V gene: TRBV30; J gene: TRBJ2-7; D gene: .; clone size: .; CDR3 protein: CACGGDPDAYEQYF; CDR3 DNA: TGTGCCTGCGGAGGGGATCCCGATGCCTACGAGCAGTACTTC
V gene: TRBV19; J gene: TRBJ2-3; D gene: .; clone size: .; CDR3 protein: CASSIKGVSTDTQYF; CDR3 DNA: TGTGCCAGTAGTATTAAGGGGGTGAGCACAGATACGCAGTATTTT
V gene: TRBV4-1; J gene: TRBJ1-5; D gene: .; clone size: .; CDR3 protein: CASSQTPGQLSNQPQHF; CDR3 DNA: TGCGCCAGCAGCCAAACTCCGGGACAACTTAGCAATCAGCCCCAGCATTTT
V gene: TRBV15; J gene: TRBJ1-1; D gene: .; clone size: .; CDR3 protein: CATSRERKGEKFWNTEAFF; CDR3 DNA: TGTGCCACCAGCAGAGAACGGAAGGGGGAAAAGTTTTGGAACACTGAAGCTTTCTTT
V gene: TRBV7-3; J gene: TRBJ2-5; D gene: .; clone size: once; CDR3 protein: CASSLRGGDLGETQYF; CDR3 DNA: TGTGCCAGCAGCTTAAGAGGAGGGGACCTGGGAGAGACCCAGTACTTC
V gene: TRBV6-5; J gene: TRBJ2-2; D gene: .; clone size: .; CDR3 protein: CVAGVNTGELFF; CDR3 DNA: TGTGTCGCAGGCGTAAACACCGGGGAGCTGTTTTTT
V gene: TRBV27; J gene: TRBJ2-7; D gene: TRBD1; clone size: .; CDR3 protein: CASSLGTGFYEQYF; CDR3 DNA: TGTGCCAGCAGTTTAGGGACAGGGTTCTACGAGCAGTACTTC
V gene: TRBV15; J gene: TRBJ2-3; D gene: TRBD1; clone size: few; CDR3 protein: CATSRGDYRGSRTDTQYF; CDR3 DNA: TGTGCCACCAGCAGAGGGGATTACAGGGGATCTCGCACAGATACGCAGTATTTT
V gene: TRBV14; J gene: TRBJ2-1; D gene: .; clone size: .; CDR3 protein: CASSQDILFGTVGDNEQFF; CDR3 DNA: TGTGCCAGCAGCCAAGATATTTTGTTCGGCACAGTCGGGGACAATGAGCAGTTCTTC
V gene: TRBV6-1; J gene: TRBJ2-2; D gene: .; clone size: .; CDR3 protein: CASTFGSTGELFF; CDR3 DNA: TGTGCCAGCACCTTCGGGAGTACCGGGGAGCTGTTTTTT
V gene: TRBV2; J gene: TRBJ1-2; D gene: .; clone size: .; CDR3 protein: CASKILIGGNGYTF; CDR3 DNA: TGTGCCAGCAAGATCCTTATCGGGGGAAATGGCTACACCTTC
V gene: TRBV6-6; J gene: TRBJ2-3; D gene: TRBD2; clone size: .; CDR3 protein: CASSLLAGDTDTQYF; CDR3 DNA: TGTGCCAGCAGTTTACTAGCGGGAGATACAGATACGCAGTATTTT
V gene: TRBV7-8; J gene: TRBJ1-1; D gene: .; clone size: .; CDR3 protein: CASRADRTEAFF; CDR3 DNA: TGTGCCAGCAGAGCAGACAGAACTGAAGCTTTCTTT
V gene: TRBV5-6; J gene: TRBJ2-7; D gene: .; clone size: once; CDR3 protein: CASSPRLGHEQYF; CDR3 DNA: TGTGCCAGCAGCCCTCGTCTTGGGCACGAGCAGTACTTC
V gene: TRBV4-1; J gene: TRBJ1-5; D gene: .; clone size: .; CDR3 protein: CASSQFGSDSNQPQHF; CDR3 DNA: TGCGCCAGCAGCCAATTTGGGAGCGATAGCAATCAGCCCCAGCATTTT
V gene: TRBV6-1; J gene: TRBJ1-4; D gene: TRBD1; clone size: few; CDR3 protein: CASSWTGGSEKLFF; CDR3 DNA: TGTGCCAGCAGTTGGACAGGGGGGAGTGAAAAACTGTTTTTT
V gene: TRBV30; J gene: TRBJ2-7; D gene: .; clone size: .; CDR3 protein: CAWSTAAREQYF; CDR3 DNA: TGTGCCTGGAGTACGGCGGCCAGAGAGCAGTACTTC
V gene: TRBV28; J gene: TRBJ2-1; D gene: TRBD2; clone size: .; CDR3 protein: CASSPPLAGGPYNEQFF; CDR3 DNA: TGTGCCAGCAGTCCCCCACTAGCGGGAGGCCCCTACAATGAGCAGTTCTTC
V gene: TRBV2; J gene: TRBJ2-5; D gene: TRBD1; clone size: .; CDR3 protein: CASRNPGGAETQYF; CDR3 DNA: TGTGCCAGCAGGAACCCAGGGGGCGCCGAGACCCAGTACTTC